This T cell receptor beta chain was captured in a study of T cells after yellow fever vaccination. CDR1 is MGHRA and CDR2 is YSYEKL in the germline V gene. The CDR3 spans 16 residues. Trimming took 0 bases from V and 0 from J, leaving 9 bases between them. 5'RACE template switching added a universal primer site and UMIs to TCR cDNA. TCRdb reanalysed the 5' RACE reads using MiXCR and keeps one entry per CDR3 protein. The table lists about 340,000 distinct CDR3 sequences, over 8% of them singletons. The specimen was PBMCs, collected on the day of the first yellow fever vaccination. The TCR originated in a man younger than 35 who received the YFV17D yellow fever vaccine. This chain links TRBV4-1 with TRBJ1-5, with D uncertain. CDR3 loop: CASSQDPAYSNQPQHF. CDR3 sequence (DNA): TGCGCCAGCAGCCAAGATCCAGCCTATAGCAATCAGCCCCAGCATTTT.